This T cell receptor beta chain derives from a study of identical twins. MiXCR was run by TCRdb on the 5' RACE reads, yielding one entry per CDR3 protein. The sample yields about 340,000 distinct CDR3 sequences, roughly an eighth seen once. This CDR3 comprises 15 residues. Germline V gene lookup returns CDR1 MNHEY and CDR2 SMNVEV (reference sequence). Germline trimming cut 5 bases from V and 8 bases from J; bases unmatched to any gene: 12. The study, taken as a whole, reports: Modelling approaches yielded underestimates of out-of-frame TCR alpha sharing between monozygotic twins.

Ten or more counts support this clonotype. The antigen is not known. A further study also used this sample, focusing on yellow fever vaccine responses in identical twins.

The TCR sequence derives from a woman aged 18-35 years in good health. The specimen sequenced was CD8+ T cells sorted from blood. The chain couples TRBV27 to TRBJ2-1, with 7 bases aligning to TRBD2. The CDR3, as DNA: TGTGCCAGCAGTCCCAAGAGCGGGATAATCGATGAGCAGTTCTTC. It specifies CASSPKSGIIDEQFF.